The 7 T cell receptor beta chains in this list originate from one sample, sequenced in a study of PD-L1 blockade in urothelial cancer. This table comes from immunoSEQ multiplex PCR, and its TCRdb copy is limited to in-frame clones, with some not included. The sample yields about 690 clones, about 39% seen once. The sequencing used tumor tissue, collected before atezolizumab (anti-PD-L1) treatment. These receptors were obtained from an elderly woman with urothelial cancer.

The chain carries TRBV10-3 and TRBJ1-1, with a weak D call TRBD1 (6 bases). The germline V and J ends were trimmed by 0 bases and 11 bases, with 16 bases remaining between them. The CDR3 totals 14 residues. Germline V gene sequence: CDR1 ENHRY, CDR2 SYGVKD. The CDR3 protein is CAISESGAPKSAFF. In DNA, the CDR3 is TGTGCCATCAGTGAGTCGGGGGCCCCTAAGTCGGCTTTCTTT.

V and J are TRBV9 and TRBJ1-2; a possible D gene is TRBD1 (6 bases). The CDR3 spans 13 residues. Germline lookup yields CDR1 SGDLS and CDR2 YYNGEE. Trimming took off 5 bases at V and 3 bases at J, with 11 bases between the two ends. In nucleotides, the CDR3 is TGTGCCAGCAGAGCAGGGGAAGACTATGGCTACACCTTC. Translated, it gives CASRAGEDYGYTF.

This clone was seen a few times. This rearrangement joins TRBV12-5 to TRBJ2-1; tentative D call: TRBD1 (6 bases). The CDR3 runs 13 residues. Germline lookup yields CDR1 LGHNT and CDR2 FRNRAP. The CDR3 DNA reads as TGTGCCAGCAATCCGACAGGTTACAATGAGCAGTTCTTC. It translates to CASNPTGYNEQFF.

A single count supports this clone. The CDR3 DNA reads as TGTGCCAGCTCGGGGGGTGGGATGAACACTGAAGCTTTCTTT. Protein product: CASSGGGMNTEAFF. The rearrangement uses TRBV18 and TRBJ1-1; TRBD1 is a possible D gene (5 bases). The CDR3 is 14 amino acids. Germline values: CDR1 KGHSH, CDR2 LQKENI. The germline V and J ends were trimmed by 6 bases and 0 bases, with 11 bases remaining between them.

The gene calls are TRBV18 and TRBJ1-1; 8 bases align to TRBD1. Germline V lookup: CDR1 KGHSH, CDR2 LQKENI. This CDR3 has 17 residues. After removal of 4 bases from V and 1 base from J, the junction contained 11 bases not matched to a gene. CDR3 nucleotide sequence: TGTGCCAGCTCACTGACCCAGGGGGCGACCAGGAACACTGAAGCTTTCTTT. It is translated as CASSLTQGATRNTEAFF.

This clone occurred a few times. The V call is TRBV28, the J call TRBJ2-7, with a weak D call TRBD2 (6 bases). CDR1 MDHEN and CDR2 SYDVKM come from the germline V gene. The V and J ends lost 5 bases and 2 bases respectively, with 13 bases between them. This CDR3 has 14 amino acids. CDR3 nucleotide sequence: TGTGCCAGCAGTCCTCCGACTAGACCCTACGAGCAGTACTTC. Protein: CASSPPTRPYEQYF. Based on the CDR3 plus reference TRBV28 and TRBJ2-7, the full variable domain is DVKVTQSSRYLVKRTGEKVFLECVQDMDHENMFWYRQDPGLGLRLIYFSYDVKMKEKGDIPEGYSVSREKKERFSLILESASTNQTSMYLCASSPPTRPYEQYFGPGTRLTVT.

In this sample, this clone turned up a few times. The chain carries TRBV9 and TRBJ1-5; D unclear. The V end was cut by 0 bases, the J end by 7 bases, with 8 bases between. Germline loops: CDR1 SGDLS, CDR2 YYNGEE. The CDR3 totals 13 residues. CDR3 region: CASSVATGQPQHF. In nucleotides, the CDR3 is TGTGCCAGCAGCGTAGCTACCGGGCAGCCCCAGCATTTT.